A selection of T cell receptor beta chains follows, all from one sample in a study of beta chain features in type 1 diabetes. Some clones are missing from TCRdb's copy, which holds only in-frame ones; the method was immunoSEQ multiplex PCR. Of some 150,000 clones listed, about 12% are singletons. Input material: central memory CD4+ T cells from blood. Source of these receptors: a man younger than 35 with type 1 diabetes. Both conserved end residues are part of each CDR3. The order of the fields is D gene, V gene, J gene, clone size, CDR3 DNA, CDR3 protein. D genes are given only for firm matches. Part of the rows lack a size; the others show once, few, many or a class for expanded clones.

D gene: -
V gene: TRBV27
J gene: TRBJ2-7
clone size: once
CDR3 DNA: TGTGCCAGCAGTTTATCTGGGTACGAGCAGTACTTC
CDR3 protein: CASSLSGYEQYF

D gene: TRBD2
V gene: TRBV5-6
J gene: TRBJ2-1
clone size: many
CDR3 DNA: TGTGCCAGCAGCCCTCTAGCGGGGGCGTACAATGAGCAGTTCTTC
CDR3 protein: CASSPLAGAYNEQFF

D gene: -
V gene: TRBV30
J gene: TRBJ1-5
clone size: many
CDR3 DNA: TGTGCCTGGAGTGGCGGGTTAGATCAGCCCCAGCATTTT
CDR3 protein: CAWSGGLDQPQHF

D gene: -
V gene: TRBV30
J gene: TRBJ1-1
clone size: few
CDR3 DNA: TGTGCCTGGACCCGGGGGGGCAGGGAAGCTTTCTTT
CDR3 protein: CAWTRGGREAFF

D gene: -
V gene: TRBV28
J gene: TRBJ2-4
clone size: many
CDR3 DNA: TGTGCCAGCAAGCCTCGGCGGGGTCTAAACATTCAGTACTTC
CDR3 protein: CASKPRRGLNIQYF

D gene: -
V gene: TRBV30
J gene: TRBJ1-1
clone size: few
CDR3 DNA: TGTGCCTGGATTCCCATGAACACTGAAGCTTTCTTT
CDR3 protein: CAWIPMNTEAFF

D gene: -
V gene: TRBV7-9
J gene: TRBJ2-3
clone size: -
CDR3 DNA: TGTGCCAGCGACTCCGGGACGGCTACAGATACGCAGTATTTT
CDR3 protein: CASDSGTATDTQYF

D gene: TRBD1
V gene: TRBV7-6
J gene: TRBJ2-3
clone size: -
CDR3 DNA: TGTGCCAGCAGCCAACAGGGGACAGATACGCAGTATTTT
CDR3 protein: CASSQQGTDTQYF

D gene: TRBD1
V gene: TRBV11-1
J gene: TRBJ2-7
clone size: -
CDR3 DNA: TGTGCCAGCAGCTCGGGACAGGGCGATGGCGAGCAGTACTTC
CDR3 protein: CASSSGQGDGEQYF

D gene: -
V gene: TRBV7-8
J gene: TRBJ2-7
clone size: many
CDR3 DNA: TGTGCCAGCAGCCCCCGACAGACCTCCTACGAGCAGTACTTC
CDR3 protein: CASSPRQTSYEQYF

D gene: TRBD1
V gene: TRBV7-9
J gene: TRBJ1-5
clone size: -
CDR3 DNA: TGTGCCAGCAGCTCGGGACAGGGAAGAGAGTATCAGCCCCAGCATTTT
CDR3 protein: CASSSGQGREYQPQHF

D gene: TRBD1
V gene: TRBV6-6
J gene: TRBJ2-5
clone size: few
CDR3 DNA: TGTGCCAGCAGGCGACAGGGGGGCCAAGAGACCCAGTACTTC
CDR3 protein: CASRRQGGQETQYF

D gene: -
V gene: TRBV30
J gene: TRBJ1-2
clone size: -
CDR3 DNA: TGTGCCTGGAGTGTAGGGAGGGGAGGCTCCTACACCTTC
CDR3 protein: CAWSVGRGGSYTF

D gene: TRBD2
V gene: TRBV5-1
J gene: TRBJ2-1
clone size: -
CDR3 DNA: TGCGCCAGCAGCTTGAATGCGGGGGCCTACAATGAGCAGTTCTTC
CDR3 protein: CASSLNAGAYNEQFF

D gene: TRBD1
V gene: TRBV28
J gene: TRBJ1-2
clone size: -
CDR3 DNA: TGTGCCAGCAGTCCCCCCCAGACAGGGGACTATGGCTACACCTTC
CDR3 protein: CASSPPQTGDYGYTF

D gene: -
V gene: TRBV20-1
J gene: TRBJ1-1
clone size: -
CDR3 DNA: TGCAGTGCTCCAGGGGAGACTGAAGCTTTCTTT
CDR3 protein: CSAPGETEAFF

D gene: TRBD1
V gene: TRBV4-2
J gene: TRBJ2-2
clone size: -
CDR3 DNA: TGTGCCAGCAGACAAGGGACAGGCAAGACCGGGGAGCTGTTTTTT
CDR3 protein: CASRQGTGKTGELFF

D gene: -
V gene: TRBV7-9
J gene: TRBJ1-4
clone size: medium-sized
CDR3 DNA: TGTGCCAGCAGCACCCACGGAGCGTCACCTGAAAAACTGTTTTTT
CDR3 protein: CASSTHGASPEKLFF

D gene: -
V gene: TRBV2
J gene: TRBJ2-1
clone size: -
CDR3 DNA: TGTGCCAGCAGGCTCTCGGGGAATGAGCAGTTCTTC
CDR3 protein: CASRLSGNEQFF

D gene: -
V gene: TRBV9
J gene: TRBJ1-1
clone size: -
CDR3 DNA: TGTGCCAGCAGCGTGAGTCGGGTGTTCACTGAAGCTTTCTTT
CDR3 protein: CASSVSRVFTEAFF

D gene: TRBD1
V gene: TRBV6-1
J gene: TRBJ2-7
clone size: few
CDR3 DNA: TGTGCCAGCAGTGGCTCGGGACAGGTTACCTACGAGCAGTACTTC
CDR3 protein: CASSGSGQVTYEQYF

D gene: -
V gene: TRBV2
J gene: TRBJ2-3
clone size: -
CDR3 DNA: TGTGCCAGCAGTAAGAAACGGGGGCCCGAGGATACGCAGTATTTT
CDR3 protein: CASSKKRGPEDTQYF

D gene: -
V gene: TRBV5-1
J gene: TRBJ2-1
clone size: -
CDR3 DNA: TGCGCCAGCAGCTTGGCCGGAGAGCAGTTCTTC
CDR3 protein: CASSLAGEQFF

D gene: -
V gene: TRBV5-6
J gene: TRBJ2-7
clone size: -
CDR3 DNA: TGTGCCAGCAGCTTGAACAGCTACGAGCAGTACTTC
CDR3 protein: CASSLNSYEQYF

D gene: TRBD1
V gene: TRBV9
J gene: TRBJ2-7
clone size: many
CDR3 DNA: TGTGCCAGCAGCGAGACAGGGAACTCCTACGAGCAGTACTTC
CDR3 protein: CASSETGNSYEQYF

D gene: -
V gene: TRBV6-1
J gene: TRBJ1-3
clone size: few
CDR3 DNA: TGTGCCAGCAGTGAATTAAGGACAACGTCTGGAAACACCATATATTTT
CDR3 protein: CASSELRTTSGNTIYF

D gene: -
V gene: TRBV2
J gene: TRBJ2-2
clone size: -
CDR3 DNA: TGTGCCAGCAGCGACACAGGCACCGGGGAGCTGTTTTTT
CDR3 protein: CASSDTGTGELFF

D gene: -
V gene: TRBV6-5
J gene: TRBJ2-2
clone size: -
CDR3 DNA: TGTGCCAGCTCAACAACAGGGATCCCCGGGGAGCTGTTTTTT
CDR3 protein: CASSTTGIPGELFF

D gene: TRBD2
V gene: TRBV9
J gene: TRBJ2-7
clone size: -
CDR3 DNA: TGTGCCAGCAGCGCGGGACTAGCGGGGGGCGAAATCGGCGAGCAGTACTTC
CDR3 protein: CASSAGLAGGEIGEQYF

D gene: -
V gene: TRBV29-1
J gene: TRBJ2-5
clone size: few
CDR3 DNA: TGCAGCGTTGGACCGCGGGGGCCCCAAGAGACCCAGTACTTC
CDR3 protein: CSVGPRGPQETQYF

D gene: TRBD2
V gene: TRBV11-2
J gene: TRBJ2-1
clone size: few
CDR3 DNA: TGTGCCAGCAGCTGGCTAGCGGGGGATGAGCAGTTCTTC
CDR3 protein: CASSWLAGDEQFF

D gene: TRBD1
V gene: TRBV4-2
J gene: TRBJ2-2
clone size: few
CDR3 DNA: TGTGCCAGCAGCCAAGTTGGACAGGGGAGGACCGGGGAGCTGTTTTTT
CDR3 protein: CASSQVGQGRTGELFF

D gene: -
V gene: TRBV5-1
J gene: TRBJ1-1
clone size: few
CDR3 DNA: TGCGCCAGCAGCTTGATCCTTAATGGACAGCGGAACACTGAAGCTTTCTTT
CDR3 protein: CASSLILNGQRNTEAFF

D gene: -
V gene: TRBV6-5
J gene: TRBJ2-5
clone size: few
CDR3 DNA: TGTGCCAGCAGTAAACAGGTCCCACAAGAGACCCAGTACTTC
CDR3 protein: CASSKQVPQETQYF

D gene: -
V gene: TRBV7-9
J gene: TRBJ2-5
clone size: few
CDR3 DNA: TGTGCCAGCAGCTTTACAGAGCAAGAGACCCAGTACTTC
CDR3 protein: CASSFTEQETQYF

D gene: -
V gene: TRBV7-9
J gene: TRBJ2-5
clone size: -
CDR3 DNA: TGTGCCACCCGGGCCCCTGGGGCGGGGGAGACCCAGTACTTC
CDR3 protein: CATRAPGAGETQYF

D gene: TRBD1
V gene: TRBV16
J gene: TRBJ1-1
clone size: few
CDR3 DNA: TGTGCCAGCACCCAGGACAGGCTGAACACTGAAGCTTTCTTT
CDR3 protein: CASTQDRLNTEAFF

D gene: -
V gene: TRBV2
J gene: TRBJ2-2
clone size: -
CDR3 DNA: TGTGCCAGCAGTTTAAGAGGGTCCGGGGAGCTGTTTTTT
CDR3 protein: CASSLRGSGELFF

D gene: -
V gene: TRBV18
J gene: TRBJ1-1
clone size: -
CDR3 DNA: TGTGCCAGCTCACCAAGAGGGGATCACATGAACACTGAAGCTTTCTTT
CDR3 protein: CASSPRGDHMNTEAFF

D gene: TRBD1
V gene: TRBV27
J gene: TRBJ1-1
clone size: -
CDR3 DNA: TGTGCCAGCAGTTTTCGGACAGGGGGCTATAACACTGAAGCTTTCTTT
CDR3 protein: CASSFRTGGYNTEAFF

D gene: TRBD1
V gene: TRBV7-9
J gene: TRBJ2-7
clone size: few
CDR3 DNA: TGTGCCAGCACCCAATCCGGGACAGGGGCTTTGGAGCAGTACTTC
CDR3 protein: CASTQSGTGALEQYF

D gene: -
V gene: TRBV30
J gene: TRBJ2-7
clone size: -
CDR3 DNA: TGTGCCTGGAGTGCGTCCTACGAGCAGTACTTC
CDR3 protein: CAWSASYEQYF

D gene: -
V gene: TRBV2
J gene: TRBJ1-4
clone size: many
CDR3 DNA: TGTGCCAGCGGGAAATTCGAAAAACTGTTTTTT
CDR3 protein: CASGKFEKLFF

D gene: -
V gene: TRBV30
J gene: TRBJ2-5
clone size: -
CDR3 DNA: TGTGCCTGGAGTAACGGGGGGCCCCCTCTGTACTTC
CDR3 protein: CAWSNGGPPLYF

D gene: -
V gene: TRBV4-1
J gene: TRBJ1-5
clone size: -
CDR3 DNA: TGCGCCAGCAGCCCTTCTCGGGGGAGAGGGGAGCCCCAGCATTTT
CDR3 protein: CASSPSRGRGEPQHF

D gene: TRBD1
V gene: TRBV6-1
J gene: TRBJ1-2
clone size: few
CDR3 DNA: TGTGCCAGCACTCGGACAGGGGGCGCGGAAGGCTACACCTTC
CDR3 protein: CASTRTGGAEGYTF

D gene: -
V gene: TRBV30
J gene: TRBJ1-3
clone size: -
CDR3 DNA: TGTGCCTGGAGTAAGGCAGGCATTCTCTCTGGAAACACCATATATTTT
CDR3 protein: CAWSKAGILSGNTIYF

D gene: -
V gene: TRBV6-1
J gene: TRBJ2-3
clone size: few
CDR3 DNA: TGTGCCAGCAGTGAAGCAGGAGATACGCAGTATTTT
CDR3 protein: CASSEAGDTQYF

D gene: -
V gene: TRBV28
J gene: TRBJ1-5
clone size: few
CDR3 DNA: TGTGCCAGCAGTCTTCAACAGGGAAATAATCAGCCCCAGCATTTT
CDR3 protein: CASSLQQGNNQPQHF

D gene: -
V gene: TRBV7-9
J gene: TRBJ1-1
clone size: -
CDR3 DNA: TGTGCCAGCAGCCCCAGGGAGGACACTGAAGCTTTCTTT
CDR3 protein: CASSPREDTEAFF

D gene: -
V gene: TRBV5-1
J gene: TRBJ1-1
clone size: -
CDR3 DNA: TGCGCCAGCAGCTTGGTCGTAGGGTGGGATGAAGCTTTCTTT
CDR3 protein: CASSLVVGWDEAFF

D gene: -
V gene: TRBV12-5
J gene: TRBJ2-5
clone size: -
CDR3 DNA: TGTGCTAGTGGTTTGGACGGAGCGGCCCAGTACTTC
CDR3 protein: CASGLDGAAQYF

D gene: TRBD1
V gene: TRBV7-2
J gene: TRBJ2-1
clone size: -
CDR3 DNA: TGTGCCAGCAGCTATAGAAGGACAGGGGAAGCCAATGAGCAGTTCTTC
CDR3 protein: CASSYRRTGEANEQFF

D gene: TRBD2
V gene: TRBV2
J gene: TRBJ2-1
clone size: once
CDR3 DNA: TGTGCCACTAGCGGGGCCTACAATGAGCAGTTCTTC
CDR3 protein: CATSGAYNEQFF

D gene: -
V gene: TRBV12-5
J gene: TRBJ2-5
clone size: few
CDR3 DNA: TGTGCTAGTGGCCCCCAGAGAGAGGAGACCCAGTACTTC
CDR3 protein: CASGPQREETQYF

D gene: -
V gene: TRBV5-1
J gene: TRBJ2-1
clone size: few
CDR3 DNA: TGCGCCAGCAGCTTGGAAGTTGGGGCTGGCGGGGCTAATGAGCAGTTCTTC
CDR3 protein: CASSLEVGAGGANEQFF

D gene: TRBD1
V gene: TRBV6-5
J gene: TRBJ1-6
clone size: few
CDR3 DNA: TGTGCCAGCAGAGCCCTGACAGGGGGTAATTCACCCCTCCACTTT
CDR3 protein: CASRALTGGNSPLHF